The next 3 T cell receptor beta chains were all read from a single sample in a study of T cell responses to AZD1222 COVID-19 vaccine. Data came from immunoSEQ multiplex PCR; TCRdb stores just in-frame clones and leaves some out. The repertoire has just over 70,000 clones, about 85% of them found once; the top ten carry roughly 21%. The input for sequencing was peripheral blood, taken on day 0 of AZD1222 vaccination. The origin of the receptors is an adult in good health.

To note about this clone: At one end the junction does not follow the germline gene, possibly because of a read error. The chain recombines TRBV7-7 with TRBJ2-2, with 10 bases fitting TRBD2. This CDR3 has 16 residues. CDR1 is SSHAT, CDR2 FNYEAQ, per germline (reference sequence). In DNA form, the CDR3 reads TGTGCTAGCAGCCTAAGCCCAGCGGGGGGGACCGGGGAGCTGTTTTTT. Translated, it gives CASSLSPAGGTGELFF. Using reference TRBV7-7 and TRBJ2-2 for the parts outside the CDR3, the full variable domain is GAGVSQSPRYKVTKRGQDVTLRCDPISSHATLYWYQQALGQGPEFLTYFNYEAQPDKSGLPSDRFSAERPEGSISTLTIQRTEQRDSAMYRCASSLSPAGGTGELFFGEGSRLTVL.

This clone occurred a few times. The chain recombines TRBV19 with TRBJ2-1; 7 bases match TRBD2. Losses at the gene ends were 4 bases for V and 10 bases for J; bases not matched to a gene: 13. CDR1 is LNHDA and CDR2 is SQIVND in the germline V gene (reference sequence). This CDR3 region has 15 residues. CDR3: CASSTGTTDLNEQFF. In nucleotides, the CDR3 is TGTGCCAGTAGTACTGGGACTACCGATTTAAACGAGCAGTTCTTC.

V gene TRBV7-8 combines with J gene TRBJ1-6; D possibly corresponds to TRBD1 (5 bases). Trimming pared 6 bases from V and 13 bases from J, leaving 19 bases between. The CDR3 runs 14 residues. CDR1 is SGHVS and CDR2 is FQNEAQ in the germline V gene. The CDR3: CASSYDSPSGPLHF. The CDR3 DNA reads as TGTGCCAGCAGTTACGACAGTCCCTCGGGCCCCCTCCACTTT.